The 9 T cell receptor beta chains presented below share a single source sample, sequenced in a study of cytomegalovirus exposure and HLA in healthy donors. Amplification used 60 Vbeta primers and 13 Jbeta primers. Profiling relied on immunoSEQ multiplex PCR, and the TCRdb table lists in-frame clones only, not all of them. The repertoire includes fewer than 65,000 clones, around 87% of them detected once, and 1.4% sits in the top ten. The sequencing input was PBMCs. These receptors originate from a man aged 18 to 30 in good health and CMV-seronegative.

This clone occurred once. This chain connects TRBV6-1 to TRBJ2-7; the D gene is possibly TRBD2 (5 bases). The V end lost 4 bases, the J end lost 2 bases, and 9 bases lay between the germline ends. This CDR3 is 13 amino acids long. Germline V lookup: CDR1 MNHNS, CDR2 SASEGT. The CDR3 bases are TGTGCCAGCAGTGGAGGGAGAGCCTACGAGCAGTACTTC. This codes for CASSGGRAYEQYF.

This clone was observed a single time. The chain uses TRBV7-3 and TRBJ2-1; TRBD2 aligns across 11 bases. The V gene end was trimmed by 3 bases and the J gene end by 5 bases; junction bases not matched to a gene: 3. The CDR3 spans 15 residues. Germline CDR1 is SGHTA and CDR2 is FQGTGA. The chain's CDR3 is CASSFGTSGHNEQFF. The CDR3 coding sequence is TGTGCCAGCAGCTTCGGGACTAGCGGACACAATGAGCAGTTCTTC.

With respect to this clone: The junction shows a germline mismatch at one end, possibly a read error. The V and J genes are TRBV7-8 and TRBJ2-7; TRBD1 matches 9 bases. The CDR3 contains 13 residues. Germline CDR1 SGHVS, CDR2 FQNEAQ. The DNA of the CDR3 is TGTGCCAGCAGTTCACAACTCCGGGACAGGGCGGACTTC. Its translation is CASSSQLRDRADF.

CDR3 amino acids: CAIGTGAYEQYF. CDR3 bases: TGTGCCATAGGGACAGGGGCGTACGAGCAGTACTTC. The chain recombines TRBV2 with TRBJ2-7; 10 bases map to TRBD1. CDR1 and CDR2 (germline): SNHLY, FYNNEI. The junction had 4 bases not matched to a gene; V was cut back by 10 bases and J by 4 bases. CDR3 size: 12 residues.

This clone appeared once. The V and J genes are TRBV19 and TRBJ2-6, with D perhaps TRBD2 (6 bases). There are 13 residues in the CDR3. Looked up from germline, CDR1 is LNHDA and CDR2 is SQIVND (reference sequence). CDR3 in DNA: TGTGCTAGCGGAGGGATAGGGGCCAACGTCCTGACTTTC. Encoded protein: CASGGIGANVLTF.

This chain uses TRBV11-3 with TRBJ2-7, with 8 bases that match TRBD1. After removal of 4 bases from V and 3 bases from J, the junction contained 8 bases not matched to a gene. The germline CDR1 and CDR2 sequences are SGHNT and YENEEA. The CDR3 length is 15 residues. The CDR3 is CASSSRDRRVYEQYF. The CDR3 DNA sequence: TGTGCCAGCAGCTCCCGGGACAGGCGCGTCTACGAGCAGTACTTC.

This CDR3 is CASSFLQSTPLNTEAFF. The CDR3 DNA sequence: TGTGCCAGCAGCTTTCTCCAATCGACACCTTTGAACACTGAAGCTTTCTTT. The chain has TRBV7-9 and TRBJ1-1; D gene unclear. The CDR3 is made up of 17 amino acids. Trimming left V 3 bases short and J 0 bases short, with 17 bases between. CDR1 is SEHNR, CDR2 FQNEAQ, per germline (reference sequence).

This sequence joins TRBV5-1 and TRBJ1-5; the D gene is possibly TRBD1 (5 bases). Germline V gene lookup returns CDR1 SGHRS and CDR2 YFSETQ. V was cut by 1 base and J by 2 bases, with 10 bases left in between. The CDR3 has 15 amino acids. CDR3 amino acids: CASSLYAGGNQPQHF. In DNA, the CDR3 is TGCGCCAGCAGCTTGTATGCGGGGGGCAATCAGCCCCAGCATTTT.

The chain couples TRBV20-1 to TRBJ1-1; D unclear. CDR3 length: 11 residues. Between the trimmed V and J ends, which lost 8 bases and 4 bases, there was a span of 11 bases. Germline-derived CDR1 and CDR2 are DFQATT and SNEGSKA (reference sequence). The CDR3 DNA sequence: TGCAGTCGGGGAGGAGGCACTGAAGCTTTCTTT. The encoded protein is CSRGGGTEAFF.